This T cell receptor beta chain was observed in a study of CD8 T cells in Susac syndrome. Blood CD8+ and CD4+ T cells underwent high-throughput TCR beta sequencing. Random-hexamer reverse transcription was applied to roughly 0.45 to 1 ug RNA. TCRdb itself ran the immunoSEQ multiplex PCR reads through MiXCR, one entry per CDR3 protein. The table lists approximately 83,000 distinct CDR3 sequences, about 93% of them singletons. Input material: CD8+ T cells from PBMCs. The clonotype originates from a human donor with Susac syndrome.

CDR3 coding DNA: TGTGCCACCAGCAGGACCGACAGTCTTCAGTACTTC. Translated: CATSRTDSLQYF. The rearrangement links TRBV15 to TRBJ2-4, with a tentative D call TRBD1 (5 bases). The germline V gene has CDR1 LNHNV and CDR2 YYDKDF (reference sequence). Trimming shortened V by 3 bases and J by 11 bases, and 11 bases separated the two germline ends. The length of the CDR3 is 12 residues.